The clone carrying this T cell receptor beta chain has ten or more counts. Its specificity is not known. Unique molecular identifiers tagged the TCRbeta library. TCRdb independently ran MiXCR on the PCR reads; one entry per CDR3 protein. The sample shows 300,000 to 400,000 distinct CDR3 sequences, approximately 20% of them seen only once. These data belong to a study of T-cell reconstitution after alpha-beta-depleted transplantation in children. Study-wide findings and caveats: Reportedly, only several hundred clones from non-depleted graft cells drove alpha-beta T-cell counts at about two months. Surviving thymic progenitors and recipient T cells were the source of high TCRbeta diversity at day 60 in some patients. T-cell counts and diversity were attributed mostly to newly produced T cells one year after transplant.

This TCR derives from a male patient younger than 18 who had a stem cell transplant for acute lymphoblastic leukemia, so the T cells may come from the graft donor. The starting material was PBMCs, mostly from graft donor cells, obtained 180 days after TCRalphabeta/CD19-depleted stem cell transplant.

DNA of the CDR3: TGTGCCAGCAGCCCCACGGGCACCGGGGAGCTGTTTTTT. Its translation is CASSPTGTGELFF. This chain joins TRBV18 and TRBJ2-2; unclear D gene. The CDR3 loop spans 13 amino acids. The V and J ends lost 8 bases and 4 bases respectively, with 11 bases between them. Germline CDR1 KGHSH, CDR2 LQKENI.